Only a few counts were recorded for the clone carrying this TCR beta chain. This specimen comes from a study of patients and donors after allogeneic stem cell transplantation. Germline loops: CDR1 GTSNPN, CDR2 SVGIG (reference sequence). The trim removed 0 bases at V and 3 bases at J, leaving 4 bases unmatched. CDR3 length equals 15 residues. TCRdb reanalysed the RT-PCR reads using MiXCR and keeps one entry per CDR3 protein. Of about 960,000 distinct CDR3 sequences in the sample, approximately 19% are singletons; the top ten hold 5.5% to 6.5%. The source of this sequence is a human donor who was either an allogeneic HSCT recipient or a stem cell or donor lymphocyte infusion donor (not recorded which). It is not recorded whose cells these are; they may come from a transplant donor. The chain has TRBV30 and TRBJ2-3, with TRBD2 matching over 9 bases. The sequencing sample was made of blood, either unsorted or a sorted T cell fraction (not recorded which). CDR3 amino acids: CAWSVGGRGTDTQYF. The CDR3 DNA is TGTGCCTGGAGTGTAGGCGGGAGGGGGACAGATACGCAGTATTTT.